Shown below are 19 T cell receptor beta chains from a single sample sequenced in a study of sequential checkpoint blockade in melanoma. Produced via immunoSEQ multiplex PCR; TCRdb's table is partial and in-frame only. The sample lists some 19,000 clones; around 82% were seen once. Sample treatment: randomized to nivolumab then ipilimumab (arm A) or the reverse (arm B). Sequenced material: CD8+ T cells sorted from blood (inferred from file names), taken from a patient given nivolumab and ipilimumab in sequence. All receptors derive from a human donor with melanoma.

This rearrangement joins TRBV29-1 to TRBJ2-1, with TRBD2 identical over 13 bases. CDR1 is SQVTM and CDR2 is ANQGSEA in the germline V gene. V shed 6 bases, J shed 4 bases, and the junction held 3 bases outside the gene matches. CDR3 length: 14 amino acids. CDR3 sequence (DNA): TGCAGCGTGACGGGACTAGCGGGATACAATGAGCAGTTCTTC. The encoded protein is CSVTGLAGYNEQFF.

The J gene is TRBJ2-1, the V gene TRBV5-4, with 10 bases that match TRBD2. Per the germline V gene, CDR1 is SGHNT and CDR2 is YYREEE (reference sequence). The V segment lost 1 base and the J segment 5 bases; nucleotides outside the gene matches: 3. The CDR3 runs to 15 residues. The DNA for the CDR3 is TGTGCCAGCAGCTTGTCGCTAGCGGGAGACAATGAGCAGTTCTTC. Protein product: CASSLSLAGDNEQFF.

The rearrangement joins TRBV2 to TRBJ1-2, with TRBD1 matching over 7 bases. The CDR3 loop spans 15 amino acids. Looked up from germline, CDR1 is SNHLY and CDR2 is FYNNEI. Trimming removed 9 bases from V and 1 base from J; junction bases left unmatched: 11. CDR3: CARRDWTGGNYGYTF. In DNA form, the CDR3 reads TGTGCCAGGAGGGATTGGACAGGCGGTAACTATGGCTACACCTTC. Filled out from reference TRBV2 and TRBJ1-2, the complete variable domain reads EPEVTQTPSHQVTQMGQEVILRCVPISNHLYFYWYRQILGQKVEFLVSFYNNEISEKSEIFDDQFSVERPDGSNFTLKIRSTKLEDSAMYFCARRDWTGGNYGYTFGSGTRLTVV.

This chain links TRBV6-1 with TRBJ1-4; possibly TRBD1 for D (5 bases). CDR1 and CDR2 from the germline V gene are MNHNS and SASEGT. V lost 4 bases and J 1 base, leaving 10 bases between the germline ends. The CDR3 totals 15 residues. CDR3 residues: CASSGGTETNEKLFF. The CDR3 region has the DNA TGTGCCAGCAGTGGGGGCACGGAAACTAATGAAAAACTGTTTTTT.

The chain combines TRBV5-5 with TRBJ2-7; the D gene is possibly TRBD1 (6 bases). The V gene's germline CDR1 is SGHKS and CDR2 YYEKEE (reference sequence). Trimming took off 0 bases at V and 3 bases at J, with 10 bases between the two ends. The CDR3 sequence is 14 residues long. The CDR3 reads CASSLDRDNYEQYF. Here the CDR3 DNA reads TGTGCCAGCAGCTTGGACCGGGACAACTACGAGCAGTACTTC. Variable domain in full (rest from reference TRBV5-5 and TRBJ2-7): DAGVTQSPTHLIKTRGQQVTLRCSPISGHKSVSWYQQVLGQGPQFIFQYYEKEERGRGNFPDRFSARQFPNYSSELNVNALLLGDSALYLCASSLDRDNYEQYFGPGTRLTVT.

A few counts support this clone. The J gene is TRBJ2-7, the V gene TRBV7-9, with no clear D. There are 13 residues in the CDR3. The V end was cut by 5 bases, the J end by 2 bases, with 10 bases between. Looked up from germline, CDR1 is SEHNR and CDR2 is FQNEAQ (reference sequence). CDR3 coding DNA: TGTGCCAGCAGCCCACACGCCGCCTACGAGCAGTACTTC. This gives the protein CASSPHAAYEQYF.

In nucleotides, the CDR3 is TGTGCCAGCAGCTTTTACAGAGCGAACACCGGGGAGCTGTTTTTT. It encodes CASSFYRANTGELFF. V gene TRBV27 combines with J gene TRBJ2-2; D is unresolved. The CDR3 totals 15 residues. The germline CDR1 and CDR2 sequences are MNHEY and SMNVEV (reference sequence). The V end lost 6 bases, the J end lost 0 bases, and 11 bases lay between the germline ends.

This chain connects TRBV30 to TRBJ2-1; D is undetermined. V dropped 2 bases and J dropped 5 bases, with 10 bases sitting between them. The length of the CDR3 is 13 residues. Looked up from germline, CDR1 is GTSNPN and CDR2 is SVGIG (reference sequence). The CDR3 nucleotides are TGTGCCTGGAGTAGAGGCGGCCACAATGAGCAGTTCTTC. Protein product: CAWSRGGHNEQFF. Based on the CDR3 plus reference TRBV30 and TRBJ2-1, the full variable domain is SQTIHQWPATLVQPVGSPLSLECTVEGTSNPNLYWYRQAAGRGLQLLFYSVGIGQISSEVPQNLSASRPQDRQFILSSKKLLLSDSGFYLCAWSRGGHNEQFFGPGTRLTVL.

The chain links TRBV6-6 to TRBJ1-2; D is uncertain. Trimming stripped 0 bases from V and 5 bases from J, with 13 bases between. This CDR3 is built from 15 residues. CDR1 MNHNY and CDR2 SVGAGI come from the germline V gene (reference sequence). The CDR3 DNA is TGTGCCAGCAGTTACTCTCTCGGCGGGATATATGGCTACACCTTC. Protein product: CASSYSLGGIYGYTF.

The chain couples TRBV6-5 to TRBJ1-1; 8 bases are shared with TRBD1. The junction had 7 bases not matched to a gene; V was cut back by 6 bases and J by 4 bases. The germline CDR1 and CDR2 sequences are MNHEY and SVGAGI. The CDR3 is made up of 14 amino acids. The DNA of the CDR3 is TGTGCCAGCAGCCCAGGACAGGGTGGCACTGAAGCTTTCTTT. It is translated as CASSPGQGGTEAFF.

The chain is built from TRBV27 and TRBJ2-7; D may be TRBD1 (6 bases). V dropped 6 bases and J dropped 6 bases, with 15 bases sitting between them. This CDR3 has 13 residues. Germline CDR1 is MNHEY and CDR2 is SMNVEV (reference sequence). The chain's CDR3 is CASSADSTLEQYF. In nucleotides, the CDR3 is TGTGCCAGCAGCGCGGACAGCACCCTCGAGCAGTACTTC.

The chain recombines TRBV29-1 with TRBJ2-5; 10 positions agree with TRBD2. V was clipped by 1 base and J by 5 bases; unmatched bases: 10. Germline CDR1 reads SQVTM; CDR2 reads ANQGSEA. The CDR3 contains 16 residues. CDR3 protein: CSVEGASGSAWETQYF. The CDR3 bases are TGCAGCGTTGAAGGGGCTAGCGGGAGTGCGTGGGAGACCCAGTACTTC.

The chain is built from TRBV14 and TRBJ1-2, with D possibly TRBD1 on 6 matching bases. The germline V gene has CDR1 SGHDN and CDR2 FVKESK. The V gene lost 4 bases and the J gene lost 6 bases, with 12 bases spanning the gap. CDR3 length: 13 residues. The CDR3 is CASSPGRGDGYTF. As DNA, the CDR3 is TGTGCCAGCAGCCCTGGCAGGGGCGATGGCTACACCTTC.

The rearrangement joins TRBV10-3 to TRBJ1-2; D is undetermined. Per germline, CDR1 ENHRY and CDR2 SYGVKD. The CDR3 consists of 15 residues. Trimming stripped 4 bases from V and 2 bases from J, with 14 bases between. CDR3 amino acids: CAISGRGAPNYGYTF. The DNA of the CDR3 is TGTGCCATCAGTGGGCGGGGAGCCCCAAACTATGGCTACACCTTC.

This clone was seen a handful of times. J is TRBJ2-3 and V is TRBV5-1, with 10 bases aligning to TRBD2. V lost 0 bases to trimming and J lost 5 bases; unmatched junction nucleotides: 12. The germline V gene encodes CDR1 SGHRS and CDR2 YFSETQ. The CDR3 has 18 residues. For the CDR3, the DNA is TGCGCCAGCAGCTTGGAGACTACGGCTAGCGGGAGTGGAGATACGCAGTATTTT. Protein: CASSLETTASGSGDTQYF.

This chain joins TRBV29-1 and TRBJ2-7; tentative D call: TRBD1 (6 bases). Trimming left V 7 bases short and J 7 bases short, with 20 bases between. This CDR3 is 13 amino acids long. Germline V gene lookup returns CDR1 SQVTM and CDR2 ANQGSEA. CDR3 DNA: TGCAGCGCCAGGGGCCTGATCCCGGGTGAGCAGTACTTC. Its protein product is CSARGLIPGEQYF.

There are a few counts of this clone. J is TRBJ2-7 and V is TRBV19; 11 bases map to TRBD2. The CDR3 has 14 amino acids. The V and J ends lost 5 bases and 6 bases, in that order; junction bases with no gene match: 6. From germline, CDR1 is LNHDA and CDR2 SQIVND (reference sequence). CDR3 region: CASSVSGRATEQYF. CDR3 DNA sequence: TGTGCCAGTAGTGTTAGCGGGAGGGCCACCGAGCAGTACTTC.

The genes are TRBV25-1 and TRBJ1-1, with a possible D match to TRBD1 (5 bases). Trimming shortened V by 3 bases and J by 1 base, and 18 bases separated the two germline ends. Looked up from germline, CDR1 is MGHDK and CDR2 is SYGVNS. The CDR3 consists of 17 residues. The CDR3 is CASSDHSRGDQNTEAFF. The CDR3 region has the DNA TGTGCCAGCAGTGACCACTCCCGGGGGGACCAGAACACTGAAGCTTTCTTT.

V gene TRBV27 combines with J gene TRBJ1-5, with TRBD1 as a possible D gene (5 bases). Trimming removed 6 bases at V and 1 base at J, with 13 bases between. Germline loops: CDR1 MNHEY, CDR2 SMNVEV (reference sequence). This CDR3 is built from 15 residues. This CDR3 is CASRLAGGSNQPQHF. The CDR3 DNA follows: TGTGCCAGCAGACTGGCCGGGGGAAGCAATCAGCCCCAGCATTTT.